This entry lists 26 T cell receptor beta chains sequenced from one sample in a study of human T cells and chemical hapten exposure. TCRdb reprocessed the RACE reads via MiXCR and lists one record per CDR3 protein. The data contain 300,000 to 350,000 distinct CDR3 sequences, around 7% of them singletons. Time point denoted: patch test 1, 2 weeks after DPC sensitization. Treatment in this sample: therapeutic diphenylcyclopropenone sensitization with weekly scalp DPC. The specimen was whole blood, collected in connection with sensitization to the hapten diphenylcyclopropenone (DPC). These receptors all come from a woman younger than 35 with alopecia areata. Some clones in this sample may be carry-over from other donors' samples.

This clonotype was recorded many times. This chain links TRBV3-1 with TRBJ2-3; D is perhaps TRBD2 (6 bases). V was cut by 0 bases and J by 5 bases, with 12 bases left in between. The CDR3 has 15 amino acids. Germline V CDR1 and CDR2: LGHDT, YNNKEL (reference sequence). For the CDR3, the DNA is TGTGCCAGCAGCCAAGAGGACTATAAGAGAGATACGCAGTATTTT. Protein sequence: CASSQEDYKRDTQYF.

This clonotype was counted a few times. For the CDR3, the DNA is TGTGCCAGCAGTTTAAACAGGTCCGGGGGCTACACCTTC. It codes for CASSLNRSGGYTF. The chain uses TRBV12-3 or TRBV12-4 and TRBJ1-2; possibly TRBD1 for D (5 bases). Trimming cost V 2 bases and J 8 bases, with 12 bases left between them. The CDR3 contains 13 residues.

The sample holds a few counts of this clonotype. V usage is TRBV3-1 and J usage is TRBJ2-6; D unclear. Trimming removed 3 bases from V and 1 base from J, with 7 bases in between. The CDR3 is made up of 15 amino acids. Germline lookup yields CDR1 LGHDT and CDR2 YNNKEL (reference sequence). Written as DNA, the CDR3 is TGTGCCAGCAGCCACTATCATTCTGGGGCCAACGTCCTGACTTTC. Translation gives CASSHYHSGANVLTF.

This clonotype was counted ten times or more. The chain employs TRBV6-2 or TRBV6-3 and TRBJ2-3; D is possibly TRBD2 (6 bases). This CDR3 region has 15 residues. Germline values: CDR1 MNHEY, CDR2 SVGEGT. V gave up 2 bases and J gave up 2 bases, with 11 bases separating them. This CDR3 is CASSYRERATDTQYF. The CDR3 nucleotides are TGTGCCAGCAGTTACCGCGAGCGGGCCACAGATACGCAGTATTTT.

This rearrangement joins TRBV5-1 to TRBJ2-3, with D possibly being TRBD2 (6 bases). Germline-derived CDR1 and CDR2 are SGHRS and YFSETQ. This CDR3 region has 14 residues. The ends were cut back, 4 bases at V and 5 bases at J, with 14 bases in the middle. As DNA, the CDR3 is TGCGCCAGCAGCCCCGGAGCGGGTAGAGATACGCAGTATTTT. Encoded protein: CASSPGAGRDTQYF.

The chain links TRBV7-2 to TRBJ1-2; D might be TRBD1 (6 bases). The CDR3 length is 15 residues. The V and J ends lost 7 bases and 5 bases respectively, with 20 bases between them. Germline assignment: CDR1 SGHTA and CDR2 FQGNSA. CDR3 protein: CASILGWGPQYGYTF. The CDR3 DNA reads TGTGCCAGCATCCTGGGCTGGGGGCCCCAATATGGCTACACCTTC.

In this sample, this clonotype turned up a few times. The CDR3 loop is CAISGTGTSGSYEQYF. Here the CDR3 DNA reads TGTGCCATCAGTGGTACCGGGACTAGCGGCTCCTACGAGCAGTACTTC. The chain uses TRBV10-3 and TRBJ2-7, with 11 bases identical to TRBD2. CDR1 is ENHRY and CDR2 is SYGVKD in the germline V gene. V gave up 4 bases and J gave up 0 bases; unmatched junction bases: 5. The CDR3 runs to 16 residues.

This clonotype was seen repeatedly, ten times or more. This chain joins TRBV7-9 and TRBJ2-1, with 7 bases fitting TRBD1. This CDR3 is built from 13 residues. Germline CDR1 SEHNR, CDR2 FQNEAQ (reference sequence). The V and J ends lost 3 bases and 5 bases, in that order; junction bases with no gene match: 1. Here the CDR3 reads CASSFGTDNEQFF. CDR3 nucleotides: TGTGCCAGCAGCTTCGGGACAGACAATGAGCAGTTCTTC.

On this clonotype itself: One junction end does not reproduce the germline sequence, and a read error may be involved. The chain has TRBV11-2 and TRBJ2-1; tentative D call: TRBD1 (6 bases). The germline CDR1 and CDR2 sequences are SGHAT and FQNNGV. There are 13 residues in the CDR3. The CDR3: CASSPHGRQALIF. DNA for the CDR3: TGTGCCAGCAGCCCTCATGGGCGACAGGCCCTGATCTTC.

This clonotype was observed at least ten times. The chain recombines TRBV10-3 with TRBJ2-3, with 9 bases identical to TRBD2. V was pared by 3 bases and J by 0 bases, with 7 bases of the junction left unmatched. CDR1 is ENHRY, CDR2 SYGVKD, per germline. CDR3 length: 17 amino acids. CDR3 DNA sequence: TGTGCCATCAGTGAAGAGCGGGGGGCCCGTAGCACAGATACGCAGTATTTT. Translation: CAISEERGARSTDTQYF.

The gene calls are TRBV12-3 or TRBV12-4 and TRBJ1-4, with no clear D. This CDR3 is 14 amino acids long. Deletions cut 1 base from V and 7 bases from J, with 10 bases between. CDR3 region: CASSLDGSFEKLFF. The CDR3 nucleotides read TGTGCCAGCAGTTTAGACGGCAGTTTTGAAAAACTGTTTTTT.

This chain connects TRBV7-8 to TRBJ1-4; D remains unclear. Germline V gene sequence: CDR1 SGHVS, CDR2 FQNEAQ. This CDR3 is 16 amino acids long. Deletions cut 1 base from V and 3 bases from J, with 12 bases between. The CDR3 sequence is CASSLVGSEANEKLFF. Written as DNA, the CDR3 is TGTGCCAGCAGCTTAGTTGGGTCCGAAGCTAATGAAAAACTGTTTTTT. The full variable domain, in which reference TRBV7-8 and TRBJ1-4 provide the parts outside the CDR3, is GAGVSQSPRYKVAKRGQDVALRCDPISGHVSLFWYQQALGQGPEFLTYFQNEAQLDKSGLPSDRFFAERPEGSVSTLKIQRTQQEDSAVYLCASSLVGSEANEKLFFGSGTQLSVL.

V gene TRBV24-1 combines with J gene TRBJ2-1; no reliable D call. Germline values: CDR1 KGHDR, CDR2 SFDVKD. V lost 0 bases, J lost 7 bases, and 9 bases lay in between. This CDR3 spans 14 amino acids. In DNA form, the CDR3 reads TGTGCCACCAGTGATTTGGCCGGGCCGAATGAGCAGTTCTTC. Its protein product is CATSDLAGPNEQFF.

The chain is built from TRBV7-9 and TRBJ1-1, with D possibly matching TRBD1 (6 bases). The CDR3 covers 15 residues. Deletions cut 4 bases from V and 5 bases from J, with 17 bases between. The germline CDR1 and CDR2 sequences are SEHNR and FQNEAQ (reference sequence). The DNA of the CDR3 is TGTGCCAGCAGCTCTCGGACAGACACAAATACTGAAGCTTTCTTT. Encoded protein: CASSSRTDTNTEAFF.

This clonotype was counted ten times or more. The rearrangement joins TRBV20-1 to TRBJ1-5; 7 bases are a match to TRBD1. Per the germline V gene, CDR1 is DFQATT and CDR2 is SNEGSKA (reference sequence). CDR3 length: 14 amino acids. V trimming: 5 bases; J trimming: 3 bases; junction bases outside the gene matches: 7. This CDR3 reads CSAPGQPDNQPQHF. CDR3 coding DNA: TGCAGTGCTCCGGGACAGCCCGACAATCAGCCCCAGCATTTT.

This clonotype was counted ten times or more. The rearrangement links TRBV27 to TRBJ1-6, with no clear D. Germline values: CDR1 MNHEY, CDR2 SMNVEV (reference sequence). CDR3 length: 12 residues. Trimming took off 3 bases at V and 13 bases at J, with 10 bases between the two ends. CDR3 protein: CASSLALGPLHF. The CDR3 bases are TGTGCCAGCAGTTTGGCTCTGGGTCCCCTCCACTTT.

The chain joins TRBV7-9 to TRBJ1-5; no definite D call. This CDR3 is 17 amino acids long. The ends were cut back, 1 base at V and 11 bases at J, with 24 bases in the middle. The germline V gene has CDR1 SEHNR and CDR2 FQNEAQ (reference sequence). CDR3 sequence reads: CASSLEGLGPPSGAQHF. The CDR3 region has the DNA TGTGCCAGCAGCTTAGAAGGTCTGGGCCCCCCCTCGGGAGCCCAGCATTTT.

This clonotype was counted ten times or more. The rearrangement joins TRBV12-3 or TRBV12-4 to TRBJ1-1; maybe TRBD1 (5 bases). CDR3 size: 12 residues. Trimming stripped 2 bases from V and 7 bases from J, with 8 bases between. The CDR3 nucleotides are TGTGCCAGCAGTTTATGGGGGATTGAAGCTTTCTTT. Translation gives CASSLWGIEAFF.

V and J are TRBV5-4 and TRBJ2-2; D is undetermined. CDR1 is SGHNT, CDR2 YYREEE, per germline (reference sequence). The V and J ends lost 1 base and 5 bases respectively, with 15 bases between them. The CDR3 contains 16 residues. The CDR3 is CASSLLGRTRTGELFF. DNA for the CDR3: TGTGCCAGCAGCTTGCTAGGCCGGACGAGGACCGGGGAGCTGTTTTTT.

This clonotype was seen more than once but under ten times. The chain combines TRBV6-2 or TRBV6-3 with TRBJ2-7; 11 bases line up with TRBD2. The CDR3 spans 14 residues. In germline, CDR1 is MNHEY, CDR2 SVGEGT. Trimming removed 6 bases from V and 1 base from J; junction bases left unmatched: 2. The CDR3 bases are TGTGCCAGCAGACTAGCGGGGGAGTCCTACGAGCAGTACTTC. Translated, it gives CASRLAGESYEQYF.

This sequence joins TRBV6-5 and TRBJ2-3; weak D call: TRBD2 (7 bases). The CDR3 spans 17 residues. Trimming shortened V by 0 bases and J by 4 bases, and 17 bases separated the two germline ends. Per germline, CDR1 MNHEY and CDR2 SVGAGI. CDR3 protein: CASSYSWGGAKPDTQYF. In DNA, the CDR3 is TGTGCCAGCAGTTACTCTTGGGGGGGGGCCAAACCAGATACGCAGTATTTT.

This clonotype was observed a handful of times. The rearrangement uses TRBV5-1 and TRBJ2-3, with TRBD2 matching 11 bases. The CDR3 has 17 residues. Trimming at V came to 0 bases and at J to 0 bases, leaving 3 bases not matched to a gene. The germline V gene has CDR1 SGHRS and CDR2 YFSETQ. CDR3 residues: CASSLGLAGSSTDTQYF. The CDR3 DNA follows: TGCGCCAGCAGCTTGGGACTAGCGGGGTCGAGCACAGATACGCAGTATTTT.

This clonotype was recorded many times. The V and J genes are TRBV29-1 and TRBJ1-2; D call uncertain. From germline, CDR1 is SQVTM and CDR2 ANQGSEA. V lost 7 bases to trimming and J lost 5 bases, with 11 bases between them. The CDR3 consists of 11 residues. The CDR3 region is CSGSYDYGYTF. The DNA for the CDR3 is TGCAGCGGGTCGTACGATTATGGCTACACCTTC.

Only a few counts were recorded for this clonotype. This chain links TRBV6-5 with TRBJ1-1; perhaps TRBD1 as D (6 bases). The germline gives CDR1 MNHEY, CDR2 SVGAGI. V was trimmed by 4 bases and J by 4 bases, leaving 13 bases between them. This CDR3 is built from 14 residues. CDR3 sequence (DNA): TGTGCCAGCAGTTTGGATACAGGGACCACTGAAGCTTTCTTT. The encoded protein is CASSLDTGTTEAFF.

This clonotype was observed a few times. The chain couples TRBV2 to TRBJ2-1; 12 positions agree with TRBD2. Germline CDR1 SNHLY, CDR2 FYNNEI. Trimming took 10 bases from V and 9 from J; bases not matched to a gene: 16. The CDR3 length is 16 residues. CDR3 nucleotides: TGTGCCACTATAACTAGCGGGGGGCGTCCCGGGGGTGAGCAGTTCTTC. Protein: CATITSGGRPGGEQFF.

The chain recombines TRBV6-2 or TRBV6-3 with TRBJ2-4, with D perhaps given as TRBD1 or TRBD2 (5 bases each). Germline CDR1 is MNHEY and CDR2 is SVGEGT. V lost 5 bases, J lost 7 bases, and 30 bases lay in between. The CDR3 runs to 19 residues. The CDR3 sequence: CASSRHPIVGTPGGNIQYF. CDR3 sequence (DNA): TGTGCCAGCAGTCGACACCCGATAGTAGGGACCCCAGGCGGGAACATTCAGTACTTC.